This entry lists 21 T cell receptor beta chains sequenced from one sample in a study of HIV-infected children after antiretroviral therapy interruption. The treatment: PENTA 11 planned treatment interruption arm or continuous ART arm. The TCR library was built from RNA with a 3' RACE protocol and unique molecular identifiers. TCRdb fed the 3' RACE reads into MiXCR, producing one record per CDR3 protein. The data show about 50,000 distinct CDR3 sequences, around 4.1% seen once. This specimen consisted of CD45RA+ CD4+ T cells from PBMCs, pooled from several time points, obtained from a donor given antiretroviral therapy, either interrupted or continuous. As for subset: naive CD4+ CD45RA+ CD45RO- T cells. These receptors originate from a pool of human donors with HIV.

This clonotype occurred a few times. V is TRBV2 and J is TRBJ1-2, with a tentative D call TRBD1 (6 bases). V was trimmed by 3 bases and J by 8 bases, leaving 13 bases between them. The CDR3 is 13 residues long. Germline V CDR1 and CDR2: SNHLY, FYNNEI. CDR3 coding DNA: TGTGCCAGCAGTGAGGGGGGGGCGCAGGGCTACACCTTC. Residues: CASSEGGAQGYTF.

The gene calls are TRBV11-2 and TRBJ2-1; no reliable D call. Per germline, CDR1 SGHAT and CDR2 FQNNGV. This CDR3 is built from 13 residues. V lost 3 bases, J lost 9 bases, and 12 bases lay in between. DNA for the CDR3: TGTGCCAGCAGCTTGGGAAGAATCAGTGAGCAGTTCTTC. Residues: CASSLGRISEQFF.

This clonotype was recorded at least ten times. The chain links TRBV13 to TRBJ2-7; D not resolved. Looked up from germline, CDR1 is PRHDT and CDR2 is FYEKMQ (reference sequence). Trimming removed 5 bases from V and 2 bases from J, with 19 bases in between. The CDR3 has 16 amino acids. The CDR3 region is CASSLLDPAETYEQYF. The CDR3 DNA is TGTGCCAGCAGCCTTCTAGACCCGGCCGAAACCTACGAGCAGTACTTC.

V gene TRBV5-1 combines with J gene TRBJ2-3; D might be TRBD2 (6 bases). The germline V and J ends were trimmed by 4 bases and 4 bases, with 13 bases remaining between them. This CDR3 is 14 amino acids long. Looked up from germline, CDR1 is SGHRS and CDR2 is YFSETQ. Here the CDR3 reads CASSRTEGPDTQYF. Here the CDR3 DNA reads TGCGCCAGCAGCCGGACGGAGGGACCAGATACGCAGTATTTT.

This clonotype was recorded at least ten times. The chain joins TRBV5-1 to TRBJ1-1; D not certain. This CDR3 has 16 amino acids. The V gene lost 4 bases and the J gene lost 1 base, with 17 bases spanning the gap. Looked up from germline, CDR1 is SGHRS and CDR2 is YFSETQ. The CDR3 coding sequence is TGCGCCAGCAGCCCCTCTGAGGGTTACTCGAACACTGAAGCTTTCTTT. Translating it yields CASSPSEGYSNTEAFF.

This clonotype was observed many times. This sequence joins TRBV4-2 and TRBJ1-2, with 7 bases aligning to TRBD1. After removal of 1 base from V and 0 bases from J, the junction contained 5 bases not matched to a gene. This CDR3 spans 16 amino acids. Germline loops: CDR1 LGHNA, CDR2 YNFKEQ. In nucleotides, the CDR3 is TGTGCCAGCAGCCAAGCAGGGACAGTAACTAACTATGGCTACACCTTC. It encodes CASSQAGTVTNYGYTF.

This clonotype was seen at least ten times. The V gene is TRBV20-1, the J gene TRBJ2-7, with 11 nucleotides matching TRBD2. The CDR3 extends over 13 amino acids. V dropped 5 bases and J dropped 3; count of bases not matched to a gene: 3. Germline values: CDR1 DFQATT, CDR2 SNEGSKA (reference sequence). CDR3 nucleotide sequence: TGCAGTGCTTTAGCGGGGGGGTTCTACGAGCAGTACTTC. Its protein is CSALAGGFYEQYF.

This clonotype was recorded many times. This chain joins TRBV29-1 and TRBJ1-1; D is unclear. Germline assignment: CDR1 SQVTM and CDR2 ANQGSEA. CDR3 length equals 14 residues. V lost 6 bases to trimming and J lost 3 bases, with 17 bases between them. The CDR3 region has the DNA TGCAGCGTGGTGGGCCCCGCCGGTGACACTGAAGCTTTCTTT. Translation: CSVVGPAGDTEAFF.

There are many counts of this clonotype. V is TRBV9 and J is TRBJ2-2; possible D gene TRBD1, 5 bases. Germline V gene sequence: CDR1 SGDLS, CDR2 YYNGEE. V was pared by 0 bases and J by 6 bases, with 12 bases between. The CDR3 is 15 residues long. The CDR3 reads CASSVEVGRSGELFF. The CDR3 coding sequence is TGTGCCAGCAGCGTAGAGGTGGGGCGGTCCGGGGAGCTGTTTTTT.

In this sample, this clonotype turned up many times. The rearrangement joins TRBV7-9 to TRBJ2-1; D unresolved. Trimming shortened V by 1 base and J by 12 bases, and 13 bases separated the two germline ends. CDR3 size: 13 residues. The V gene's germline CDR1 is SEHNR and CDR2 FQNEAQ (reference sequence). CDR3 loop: CASSLVERSRQFF. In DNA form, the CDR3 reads TGTGCCAGCAGCTTAGTCGAGAGGTCGAGGCAGTTCTTC.

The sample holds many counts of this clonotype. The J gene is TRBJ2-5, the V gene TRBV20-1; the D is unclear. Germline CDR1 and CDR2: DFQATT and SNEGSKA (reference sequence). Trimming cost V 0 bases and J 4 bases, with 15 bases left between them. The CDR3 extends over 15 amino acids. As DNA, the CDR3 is TGCAGTGCTAGAGATCGCCCAGATTTCGGAGAGACCCAGTACTTC. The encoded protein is CSARDRPDFGETQYF.

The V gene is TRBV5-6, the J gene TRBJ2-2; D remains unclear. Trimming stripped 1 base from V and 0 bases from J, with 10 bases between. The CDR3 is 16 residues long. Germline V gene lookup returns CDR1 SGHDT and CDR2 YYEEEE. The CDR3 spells CASSLSTAANTGELFF. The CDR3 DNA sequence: TGTGCCAGCAGCTTGAGTACGGCAGCGAACACCGGGGAGCTGTTTTTT.

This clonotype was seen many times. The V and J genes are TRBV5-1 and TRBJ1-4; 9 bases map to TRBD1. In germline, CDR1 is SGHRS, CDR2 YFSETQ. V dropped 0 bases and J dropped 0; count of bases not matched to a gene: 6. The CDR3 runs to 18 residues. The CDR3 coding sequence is TGCGCCAGCAGCTTGGATCCGGGACAGGGCACAACTAATGAAAAACTGTTTTTT. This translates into CASSLDPGQGTTNEKLFF.

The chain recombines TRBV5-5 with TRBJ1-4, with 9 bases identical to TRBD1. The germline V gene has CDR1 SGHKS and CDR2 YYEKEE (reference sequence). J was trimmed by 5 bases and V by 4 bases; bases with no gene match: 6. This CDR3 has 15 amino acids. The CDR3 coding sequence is TGTGCCAGCAGCACGATCGGGACAGGGAATGAAAAACTGTTTTTT. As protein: CASSTIGTGNEKLFF.

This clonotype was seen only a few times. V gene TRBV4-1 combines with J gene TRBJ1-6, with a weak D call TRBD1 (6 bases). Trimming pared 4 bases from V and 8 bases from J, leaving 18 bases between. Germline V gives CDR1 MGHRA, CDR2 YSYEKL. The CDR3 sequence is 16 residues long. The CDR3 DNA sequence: TGCGCCAGCAGCCCGACGGACAGTCGGCTACATTCACCCCTCCACTTT. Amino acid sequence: CASSPTDSRLHSPLHF.

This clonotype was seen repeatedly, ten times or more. CDR3 residues: CASSMRAGLLIRDRADGYTF. CDR3 nucleotide sequence: TGTGCCAGCTCAATGCGGGCGGGACTATTAATCCGGGACAGGGCCGATGGCTACACCTTC. J is TRBJ1-2 and V is TRBV18; 9 nucleotides line up with TRBD1. Germline CDR1 reads KGHSH; CDR2 reads LQKENI. V lost 5 bases and J lost 6; bases outside the gene matches: 25. The CDR3 has 20 residues.

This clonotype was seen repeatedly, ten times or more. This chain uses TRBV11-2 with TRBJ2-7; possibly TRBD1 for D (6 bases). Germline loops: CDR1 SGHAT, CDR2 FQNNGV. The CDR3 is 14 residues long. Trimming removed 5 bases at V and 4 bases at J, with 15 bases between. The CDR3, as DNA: TGTGCCAGCAGCGACCAGGACAGATCGTACGAGCAGTACTTC. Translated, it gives CASSDQDRSYEQYF.

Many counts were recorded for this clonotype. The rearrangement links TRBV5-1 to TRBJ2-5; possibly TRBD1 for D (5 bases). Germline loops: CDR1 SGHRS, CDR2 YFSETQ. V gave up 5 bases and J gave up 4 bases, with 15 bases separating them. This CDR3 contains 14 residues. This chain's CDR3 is CASRKTEARETQYF. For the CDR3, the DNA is TGCGCCAGCAGGAAGACAGAGGCTCGAGAGACCCAGTACTTC. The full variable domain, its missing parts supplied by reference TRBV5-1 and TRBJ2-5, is KAGVTQTPRYLIKTRGQQVTLSCSPISGHRSVSWYQQTPGQGLQFLFEYFSETQRNKGNFPGRFSGRQFSNSRSEMNVSTLELGDSALYLCASRKTEARETQYFGPGTRLLVL.

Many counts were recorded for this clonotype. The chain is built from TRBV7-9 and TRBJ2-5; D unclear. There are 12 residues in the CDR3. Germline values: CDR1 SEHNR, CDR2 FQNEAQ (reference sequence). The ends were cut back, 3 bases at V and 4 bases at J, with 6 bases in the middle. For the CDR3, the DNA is TGTGCCAGCAGCTTTCACGTAGAGACCCAGTACTTC. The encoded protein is CASSFHVETQYF. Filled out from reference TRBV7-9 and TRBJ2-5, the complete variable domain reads DTGVSQNPRHKITKRGQNVTFRCDPISEHNRLYWYRQTLGQGPEFLTYFQNEAQLEKSRLLSDRFSAERPKGSFSTLEIQRTEQGDSAMYLCASSFHVETQYFGPGTRLLVL.

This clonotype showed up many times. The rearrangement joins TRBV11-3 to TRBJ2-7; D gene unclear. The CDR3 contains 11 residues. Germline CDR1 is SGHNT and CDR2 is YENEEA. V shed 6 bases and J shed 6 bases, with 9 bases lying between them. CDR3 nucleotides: TGTGCCAGCAGGGGCGGCGGCGAGCAGTACTTC. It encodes CASRGGGEQYF.

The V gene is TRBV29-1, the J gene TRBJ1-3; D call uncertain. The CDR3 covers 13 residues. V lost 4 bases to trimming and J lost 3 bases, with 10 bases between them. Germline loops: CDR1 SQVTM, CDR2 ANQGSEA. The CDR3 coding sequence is TGCAGCGTTGGGGCCCGGGGTGGAAACACCATATATTTT. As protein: CSVGARGGNTIYF.